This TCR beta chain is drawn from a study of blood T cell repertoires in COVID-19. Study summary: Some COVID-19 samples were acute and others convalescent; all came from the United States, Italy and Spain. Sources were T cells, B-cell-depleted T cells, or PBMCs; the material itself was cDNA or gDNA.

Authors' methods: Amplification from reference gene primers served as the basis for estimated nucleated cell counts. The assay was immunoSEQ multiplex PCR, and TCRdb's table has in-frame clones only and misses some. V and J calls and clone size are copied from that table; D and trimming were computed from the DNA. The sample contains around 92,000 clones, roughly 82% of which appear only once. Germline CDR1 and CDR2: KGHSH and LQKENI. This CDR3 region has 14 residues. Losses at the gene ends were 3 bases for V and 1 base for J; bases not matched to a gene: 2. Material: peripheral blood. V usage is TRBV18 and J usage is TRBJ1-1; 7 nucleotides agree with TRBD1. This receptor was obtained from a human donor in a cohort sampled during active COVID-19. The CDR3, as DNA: TGTGCCAGCTCACCGGGACAGTCGAACACTGAAGCTTTCTTT. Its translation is CASSPGQSNTEAFF. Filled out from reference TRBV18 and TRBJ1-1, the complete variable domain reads NAGVMQNPRHLVRRRGQEARLRCSPMKGHSHVYWYRQLPEEGLKFMVYLQKENIIDESGMPKERFSAEFPKEGPSILRIQQVVRGDSAAYFCASSPGQSNTEAFFGQGTRLTVV.